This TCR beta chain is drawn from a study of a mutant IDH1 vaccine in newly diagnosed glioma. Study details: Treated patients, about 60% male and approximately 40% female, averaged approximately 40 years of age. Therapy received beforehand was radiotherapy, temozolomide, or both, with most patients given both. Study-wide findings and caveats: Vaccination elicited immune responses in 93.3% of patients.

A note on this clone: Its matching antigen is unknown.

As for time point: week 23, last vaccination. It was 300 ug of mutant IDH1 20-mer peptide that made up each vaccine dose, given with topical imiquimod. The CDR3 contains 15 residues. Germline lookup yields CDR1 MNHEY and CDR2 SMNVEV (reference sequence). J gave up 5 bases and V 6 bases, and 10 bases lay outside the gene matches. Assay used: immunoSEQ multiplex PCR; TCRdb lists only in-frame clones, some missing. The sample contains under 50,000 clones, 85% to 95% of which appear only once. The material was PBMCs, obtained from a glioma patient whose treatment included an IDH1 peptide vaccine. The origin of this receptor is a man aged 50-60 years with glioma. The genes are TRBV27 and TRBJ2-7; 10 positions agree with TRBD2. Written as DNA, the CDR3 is TGTGCCAGCAGCCCTACTAGCGGGACTATCCACGAGCAGTACTTC. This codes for CASSPTSGTIHEQYF.